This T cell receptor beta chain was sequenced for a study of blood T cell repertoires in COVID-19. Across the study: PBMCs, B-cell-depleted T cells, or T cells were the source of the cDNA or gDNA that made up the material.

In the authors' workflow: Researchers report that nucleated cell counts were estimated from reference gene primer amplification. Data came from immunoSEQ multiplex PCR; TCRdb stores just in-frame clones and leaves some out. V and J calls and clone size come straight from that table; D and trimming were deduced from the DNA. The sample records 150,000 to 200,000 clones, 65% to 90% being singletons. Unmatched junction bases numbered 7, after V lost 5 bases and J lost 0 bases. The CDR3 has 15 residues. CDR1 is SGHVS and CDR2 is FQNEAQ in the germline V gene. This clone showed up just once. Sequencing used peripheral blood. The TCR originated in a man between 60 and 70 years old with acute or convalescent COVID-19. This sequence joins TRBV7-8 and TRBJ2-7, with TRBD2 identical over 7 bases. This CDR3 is CASSGRARGSYEQYF. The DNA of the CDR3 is TGTGCCAGCAGCGGGAGGGCTAGGGGCTCCTACGAGCAGTACTTC. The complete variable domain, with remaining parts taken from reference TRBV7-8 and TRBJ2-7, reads GAGVSQSPRYKVAKRGQDVALRCDPISGHVSLFWYQQALGQGPEFLTYFQNEAQLDKSGLPSDRFFAERPEGSVSTLKIQRTQQEDSAVYLCASSGRARGSYEQYFGPGTRLTVT.